The sequence of this TCR beta chain was determined in a study of T-cell memory formation after mild COVID-19. About the study: TCR clusters were largely donor specific. Study-wide findings and caveats: What remained unconfirmed was the SARS-CoV-2 specificity of second-wave clones peaking on day 37. Clones contracting over day 15 to 85 were CD4/CD8 balanced, with later expanders leaning CD4+.

V lost 5 bases, J lost 4 bases, and 11 bases lay in between. This CDR3 has 13 amino acids. Germline assignment: CDR1 SEHNR and CDR2 FQNEAQ (reference sequence). This clonotype was detected a few times. The target antigen is unknown. It was 5'RACE with constant-segment primers that produced the TCR alpha and TCR beta cDNA libraries, which carried sample barcodes and UMIs. TCRdb called the 5' RACE reads again in MiXCR, with one record for every CDR3 protein. The sample carries some 160,000 distinct CDR3 sequences, 25% to 40% recorded once. The clonotype comes from an adult woman who had mild COVID-19 (a few samples of this study predate the infection). Cell type and time point are not known. The chain recombines TRBV7-9 with TRBJ1-2; D remains unclear. The sample consisted of PBMCs or a T cell subset sorted from them (not recorded which). The CDR3 sequence is CASSPGEAYGYTF. CDR3 nucleotide sequence: TGTGCCAGCAGCCCCGGGGAGGCCTATGGCTACACCTTC.